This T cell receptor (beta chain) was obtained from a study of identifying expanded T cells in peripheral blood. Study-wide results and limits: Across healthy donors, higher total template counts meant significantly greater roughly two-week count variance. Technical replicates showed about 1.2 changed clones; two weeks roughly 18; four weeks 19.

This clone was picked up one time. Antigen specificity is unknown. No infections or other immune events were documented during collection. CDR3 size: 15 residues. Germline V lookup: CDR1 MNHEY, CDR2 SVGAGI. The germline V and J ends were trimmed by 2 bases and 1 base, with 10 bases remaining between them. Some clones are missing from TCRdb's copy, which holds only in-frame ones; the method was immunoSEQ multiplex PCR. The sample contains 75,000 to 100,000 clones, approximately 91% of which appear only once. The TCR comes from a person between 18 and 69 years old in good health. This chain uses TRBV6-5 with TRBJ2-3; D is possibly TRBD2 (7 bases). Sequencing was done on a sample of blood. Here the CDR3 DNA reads TGTGCCAGCAGTTACCGGGGGGCCCGCACAGATACGCAGTATTTT. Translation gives CASSYRGARTDTQYF.